The 31 T cell receptor beta chains below come from one sample, sequenced in a study of blood T cell repertoires in COVID-19. Here immunoSEQ multiplex PCR was the method, and the copy in TCRdb shows in-frame clones only, minus some. This table holds more than 300,000 clones, 87% found once. Sequenced sample: peripheral blood. The receptor set was obtained from a young woman with COVID-19, enrolled during active disease.

In its sample, this clone was seen once. This rearrangement joins TRBV19 to TRBJ2-5; D might be TRBD2 (7 bases). The germline V gene has CDR1 LNHDA and CDR2 SQIVND (reference sequence). The CDR3 covers 16 residues. The V end was cut by 4 bases, the J end by 1 base, with 16 bases between. CDR3 nucleotides: TGTGCCAGTAGTAGGCCCCGGGGGGCCACCCAAGAGACCCAGTACTTC. This encodes CASSRPRGATQETQYF.

This clone was detected only a few times. V usage is TRBV11-2 and J usage is TRBJ1-3; D uncertain. Germline V gene data show CDR1 as SGHAT and CDR2 as FQNNGV. The CDR3 has 17 residues. V lost 5 bases and J 0 bases, leaving 17 bases between the germline ends. The CDR3 sequence is CASSVAVGSGSGNTIYF. DNA for the CDR3: TGTGCCAGCAGCGTGGCCGTCGGATCAGGCTCTGGAAACACCATATATTTT.

J is TRBJ2-4 and V is TRBV6-6; 8 bases line up with TRBD2. The trim removed 6 bases at V and 1 base at J, leaving 8 bases unmatched. Germline V lookup: CDR1 MNHNY, CDR2 SVGAGI (reference sequence). The CDR3 contains 16 residues. In DNA, the CDR3 is TGTGCCAGCAGCCGTGGGACTAGTGAGGCCAAAAACATTCAGTACTTC. Amino acid sequence: CASSRGTSEAKNIQYF.

V and J are TRBV30 and TRBJ2-1; perhaps TRBD2 as D (5 bases). V shed 1 base and J shed 7 bases, with 8 bases lying between them. The germline V gene has CDR1 GTSNPN and CDR2 SVGIG (reference sequence). CDR3 length: 12 amino acids. The CDR3, as DNA: TGTGCCTGGAGTGGGACTGGAAATGAGCAGTTCTTC. This gives the protein CAWSGTGNEQFF.

The chain joins TRBV7-9 to TRBJ2-3; TRBD2 aligns across 11 bases. Germline V gives CDR1 SEHNR, CDR2 FQNEAQ (reference sequence). This CDR3 spans 18 amino acids. Unmatched junction bases numbered 15, after V lost 4 bases and J lost 6 bases. CDR3 in amino acids: CASSSLPLLAGAGDTQYF. The DNA for the CDR3 is TGTGCCAGCAGCTCACTCCCCTTACTAGCGGGAGCAGGGGATACGCAGTATTTT. The full variable domain, its missing parts supplied by reference TRBV7-9 and TRBJ2-3, is DTGVSQNPRHKITKRGQNVTFRCDPISEHNRLYWYRQTLGQGPEFLTYFQNEAQLEKSRLLSDRFSAERPKGSFSTLEIQRTEQGDSAMYLCASSSLPLLAGAGDTQYFGPGTRLTVL.

The chain uses TRBV27 and TRBJ2-5, with a tentative D call TRBD1 (5 bases). CDR3 length: 15 amino acids. From germline, CDR1 is MNHEY and CDR2 SMNVEV (reference sequence). Trimming left V 5 bases short and J 2 bases short, with 15 bases between. The CDR3 spells CASSPWIRAQETQYF. DNA for the CDR3: TGTGCCAGCAGTCCCTGGATCAGGGCACAAGAGACCCAGTACTTC.

The gene calls are TRBV7-6 and TRBJ2-5; D may be TRBD1 (5 bases). Germline loops: CDR1 SGHVS, CDR2 FNYEAQ. V gave up 2 bases and J gave up 2 bases, with 12 bases separating them. This CDR3 comprises 15 residues. In DNA form, the CDR3 reads TGTGCCAGCAGCTTAATAGCCCGACAGCAAGAGACCCAGTACTTC. Protein: CASSLIARQQETQYF.

The chain joins TRBV12-3 or TRBV12-4 to TRBJ2-7; tentative D call: TRBD1 (5 bases). This CDR3 is 13 amino acids long. Trimming removed 4 bases from V and 2 bases from J, with 9 bases in between. The CDR3, as DNA: TGTGCCAGCAGTTCTGACAGACCCTACGAGCAGTACTTC. This gives the protein CASSSDRPYEQYF.

CDR3 sequence (DNA): TGCACCAGCAGCCCTCCCCGGCCGGACAGGGGCTTTAACTATGGCTACACCTTC. It encodes CTSSPPRPDRGFNYGYTF. The chain has TRBV1 and TRBJ1-2; no check of the table's D call, TRBD1, against the DNA was made. TRBV1 is annotated as a pseudogene. This CDR3 is 18 amino acids long.

This chain joins TRBV2 and TRBJ2-7; 7 bases line up with TRBD1. This CDR3 has 12 amino acids. V shed 5 bases, J shed 8 bases, and the junction held 6 bases outside the gene matches. Germline V lookup: CDR1 SNHLY, CDR2 FYNNEI. CDR3: CASSSTGYKQYF. CDR3 DNA sequence: TGTGCCAGCAGTTCGACAGGGTATAAGCAGTACTTC. The entire variable domain, with the rest obtained from reference TRBV2 and TRBJ2-7, is as follows: EPEVTQTPSHQVTQMGQEVILRCVPISNHLYFYWYRQILGQKVEFLVSFYNNEISEKSEIFDDQFSVERPDGSNFTLKIRSTKLEDSAMYFCASSSTGYKQYFGPGTRLTVT.

The chain couples TRBV21-1 to TRBJ1-2; TRBD1, as called in the table, went unchecked against the DNA. TRBV21-1 is assigned pseudogene status. The CDR3 totals 13 residues. CDR3 residues: CASSKTGNYGYTF. CDR3 nucleotides: TGTGCCAGCAGCAAAACAGGTAACTATGGCTACACCTTC.

This chain links TRBV11-3 with TRBJ1-1; D is perhaps TRBD1 (5 bases). The germline CDR1 and CDR2 sequences are SGHNT and YENEEA. The CDR3 contains 14 residues. With 4 bases removed from V and 0 bases from J, the gap between germline ends came to 9 bases. The DNA for the CDR3 is TGTGCCAGCAGCTCGGACACCATGAACACTGAAGCTTTCTTT. This sequence encodes CASSSDTMNTEAFF.

In nucleotides, the CDR3 is TGCGCCAGCAGACCGGGACAGGTTACCACTGAAGCTTTCTTT. It is translated as CASRPGQVTTEAFF. The V and J genes are TRBV5-1 and TRBJ1-1, with 8 bases that match TRBD1. Germline-derived CDR1 and CDR2 are SGHRS and YFSETQ. V gave up 5 bases and J gave up 4 bases; unmatched junction bases: 7. This CDR3 spans 14 amino acids.

J is TRBJ2-5 and V is TRBV19, with TRBD1 as a possible D gene (7 bases). This CDR3 comprises 13 residues. Trimming took 6 bases from V and 5 from J, leaving 13 bases between them. Germline V gene lookup returns CDR1 LNHDA and CDR2 SQIVND (reference sequence). The CDR3 DNA sequence: TGTGCCAGTAGAACCCCAGGGGGGGAGACCCAGTACTTC. It translates to CASRTPGGETQYF.

V is TRBV10-3 and J is TRBJ2-1, with D perhaps matching TRBD2 (5 bases). Germline-derived CDR1 and CDR2 are ENHRY and SYGVKD. CDR3 size: 11 residues. Trimming cost V 10 bases and J 3 bases, with 7 bases left between them. CDR3 bases: TGTGCCAGCCGGGACTACAATGAGCAGTTCTTC. It encodes CASRDYNEQFF.

The chain has TRBV28 and TRBJ1-2; unclear D gene. Trimming took off 5 bases at V and 3 bases at J, with 19 bases between the two ends. Germline V gene sequence: CDR1 MDHEN, CDR2 SYDVKM. The CDR3 loop spans 16 amino acids. The CDR3 nucleotides are TGTGCCAGCAGTCCCCCCCCGGGAGGGCACCACTATGGCTACACCTTC. Translating gives CASSPPPGGHHYGYTF.

The rearrangement joins TRBV30 to TRBJ1-2, with 7 bases identical to TRBD1. The V gene's germline CDR1 is GTSNPN and CDR2 SVGIG (reference sequence). CDR3 length: 13 amino acids. V was clipped by 3 bases and J by 7 bases; unmatched bases: 8. Written as DNA, the CDR3 is TGTGCCTGGAGGAAACAGGGGCCAGGTGGCTACACCTTC. Translation gives CAWRKQGPGGYTF. Using reference TRBV30 and TRBJ1-2 for the parts outside the CDR3, the full variable domain is SQTIHQWPATLVQPVGSPLSLECTVEGTSNPNLYWYRQAAGRGLQLLFYSVGIGQISSEVPQNLSASRPQDRQFILSSKKLLLSDSGFYLCAWRKQGPGGYTFGSGTRLTVV.

The J gene is TRBJ2-3, the V gene TRBV10-2, with 13 bases fitting TRBD2. In germline, CDR1 is WSHSY, CDR2 SAAADI. The CDR3 is 15 residues long. V shed 8 bases and J 4 bases; nucleotides not matched to a gene: 6. The CDR3 region has the DNA TGCGCCAGCGGCGGACTAGCGGGAGACTCAGATACGCAGTATTTT. It is translated as CASGGLAGDSDTQYF.

J is TRBJ2-1 and V is TRBV6-4; possible D gene TRBD2, 5 bases. V was shortened by 0 bases and J by 2 bases, with 8 bases between the two germline ends. Germline values: CDR1 MRHNA, CDR2 SNTAGT. This CDR3 has 15 amino acids. The CDR3 bases are TGTGCCAGCAGTGACTCCGACGGGACCTACAATGAGCAGTTCTTC. This codes for CASSDSDGTYNEQFF.

The chain links TRBV6-5 to TRBJ1-4, with TRBD1 matching over 9 bases. The CDR3 runs to 16 residues. Per germline, CDR1 MNHEY and CDR2 SVGAGI. Trimming removed 2 bases from V and 11 bases from J; junction bases left unmatched: 12. The CDR3 sequence: CASSYNSLQGARKLFF. CDR3 coding DNA: TGTGCCAGCAGTTACAATTCTCTACAGGGGGCGCGTAAACTGTTTTTT.

V gene TRBV7-8 combines with J gene TRBJ1-2; 7 positions agree with TRBD1. The V gene's germline CDR1 is SGHVS and CDR2 FQNEAQ. Losses at the gene ends were 5 bases for V and 3 bases for J; bases not matched to a gene: 9. There are 15 residues in the CDR3. CDR3 sequence reads: CASSIRQGADYGYTF. The CDR3 DNA is TGTGCCAGCAGCATACGACAGGGTGCGGACTATGGCTACACCTTC.

The J gene is TRBJ2-1, the V gene TRBV7-3, with TRBD2 matching 9 bases. The CDR3 has 17 amino acids. Germline V gives CDR1 SGHTA, CDR2 FQGTGA. V trimming: 2 bases; J trimming: 3 bases; junction bases outside the gene matches: 8. CDR3 sequence (DNA): TGTGCCAGCAGCTTAGCCCCGACTAGCGGTGTCTACAATGAGCAGTTCTTC. Translation: CASSLAPTSGVYNEQFF.

The chain employs TRBV4-1 and TRBJ2-2; 10 bases are a match to TRBD1. CDR1 is MGHRA, CDR2 YSYEKL, per germline. The V and J ends lost 4 bases and 0 bases, in that order; junction bases with no gene match: 8. There are 18 residues in the CDR3. For the CDR3, the DNA is TGCGCCAGCAGCCGATTCCTGGACAGGGGGACGAACACCGGGGAGCTGTTTTTT. This encodes CASSRFLDRGTNTGELFF.

The chain links TRBV18 to TRBJ2-1, with D unclear. This CDR3 is 12 amino acids long. Germline-derived CDR1 and CDR2 are KGHSH and LQKENI. V lost 6 bases, J lost 2 bases, and 5 bases lay in between. This CDR3 reads CASSAPYNEQFF. In nucleotides, the CDR3 is TGTGCCAGCTCGGCCCCCTACAATGAGCAGTTCTTC.

The chain carries TRBV30 and TRBJ1-2; TRBD1 agrees at 11 bases. The J segment lost 4 bases and the V segment lost 5 bases, leaving 6 bases of the junction unmatched. This CDR3 region has 14 residues. Germline V gene data show CDR1 as GTSNPN and CDR2 as SVGIG (reference sequence). CDR3 residues: CAWARDRGFYGYTF. CDR3 nucleotides: TGTGCCTGGGCCCGGGACAGGGGGTTCTATGGCTACACCTTC.

The chain employs TRBV6-2 or TRBV6-3 and TRBJ2-1; 9 nucleotides align to TRBD2. The V segment lost 0 bases and the J segment 1 base; nucleotides outside the gene matches: 7. There are 18 residues in the CDR3. Germline CDR1 MNHEY, CDR2 SVGEGT. The CDR3: CASSYSRLAGSSYNEQFF. In DNA form, the CDR3 reads TGTGCCAGCAGTTACTCTCGGCTAGCGGGATCATCCTACAATGAGCAGTTCTTC.

The chain joins TRBV5-5 to TRBJ2-5; 9 nucleotides match TRBD2. Germline V gene lookup returns CDR1 SGHKS and CDR2 YYEKEE (reference sequence). The CDR3 has 14 residues. V lost 3 bases and J lost 1; bases outside the gene matches: 1. The CDR3 DNA sequence: TGTGCCAGCAGCTATAGCGGGGGCCAAGAGACCCAGTACTTC. Amino acid sequence: CASSYSGGQETQYF.

The chain is built from TRBV3-1 (or the pseudogene TRBV3-2) and TRBJ1-1, with a weak D call TRBD1 (5 bases). The CDR3 loop spans 16 amino acids. Germline CDR1 LGHDT, CDR2 YNNKEL (reference sequence). Trimming pared 2 bases from V and 4 bases from J, leaving 17 bases between. CDR3 sequence reads: CASSQNPQGMGTEAFF. The DNA of the CDR3 is TGTGCCAGCAGCCAAAATCCCCAGGGAATGGGCACTGAAGCTTTCTTT.

The rearrangement links TRBV3-1 (or the pseudogene TRBV3-2) to TRBJ2-6, with 11 bases identical to TRBD2. The CDR3 spans 17 residues. With V trimmed by 7 bases and J by 1 base, 6 bases remained unmatched. Germline CDR1 is LGHDT and CDR2 is YNNKEL (reference sequence). The CDR3 DNA reads as TGTGCCAGCACCGCGACTAGCGGGAAATCTGGGGCCAACGTCCTGACTTTC. Protein product: CASTATSGKSGANVLTF.

The chain carries TRBV18 and TRBJ1-5; D call uncertain. The V and J ends lost 4 bases and 1 base respectively, with 17 bases between them. This CDR3 comprises 17 residues. The germline V gene has CDR1 KGHSH and CDR2 LQKENI. The chain's CDR3 is CASSLDFQYGSNQPQHF. The CDR3 coding sequence is TGTGCCAGCTCACTCGACTTCCAATACGGGAGCAATCAGCCCCAGCATTTT.

V and J are TRBV28 and TRBJ1-6; 9 bases fit TRBD1. CDR1 and CDR2 (germline): MDHEN, SYDVKM. Germline trimming cut 5 bases from V and 3 bases from J; bases unmatched to any gene: 5. This CDR3 has 16 amino acids. In DNA, the CDR3 is TGTGCCAGCAGTCCGGGGGACAGGGTCTATAATTCACCCCTCCACTTT. Translated: CASSPGDRVYNSPLHF.